This TCR beta chain stems from a study of Ad26.COV2.S vaccination and SARS-CoV-2 variants (dated by TCRdb to the early 2020s). As for the study more broadly: TCRbeta repertoire sequencing served as the tool for gauging how specific and how broad the SARS-CoV-2-reactive T cell receptors were following Ad26.COV2.S vaccination. The TCR-sequenced set comprised approximately 32 samples: approximately 19 Ad26.COV2.S vaccine recipients, 5 placebo recipients and 8 SARS-CoV-2 convalescent individuals.

About this clone itself: Its cognate antigen has yet to be identified. No clone much larger than this one lies a single base away; base qualities are absent.

Reading the label with the study, this specimen's time point is: individuals recovered from natural SARS-CoV-2 infection. What the work shows at the level of the full study, not this receptor alone: Substantial breadth of spike-specific CD8+ and CD4+ T cell responses was reported after vaccination. Ad26.COV2.S recipients had higher spike-specific TCR breadth than placebo recipients (P = 0.0014). Vaccine and placebo recipients had similar non-spike TCR breadth, a finding consistent with the vaccine containing only spike. It was noted by the authors that total T cell responses may have been underestimated by the TCR breadth and depth analyses.

The immunoSEQ Assay was used to sequence TCRbeta CDR3 regions. After extraction, genomic DNA underwent amplification by bias-controlled multiplex PCR, followed by high-throughput sequencing. In the authors' own workflow: Collapsing and filtering of sequences were performed to quantify the absolute abundance of each unique TCRbeta CDR3 region. T cell fraction was estimated by normalization of TCRbeta template counts to usable DNA, with usable DNA being measured through amplification of reference genes present in all nucleated cells. Repertoire TCRs were annotated as SARS-CoV-2-specific by exact matching of V gene, CDR3 amino acid sequence and J gene to a known reactive TCR set. The reference SARS-CoV-2 TCR set came from MIRA and was filtered for enrichment in COVID-19-positive ImmuneCODE repertoires, removing public or cross-reactive TCRs. Using the MIRA antigens, annotated TCRs were further analysed by specific ORF or by position within an ORF. Breadth was defined as annotated unique rearrangements over total unique productive rearrangements; depth was the summed frequency of those rearrangements. Two-sided Wilcoxon rank-sum tests were used to compare TCR breadth between groups. The source is immuneACCESS, and TCRdb retained only in-frame sequences with V and J called. Part of the clones is not carried over; for the studies checked, unresolved V genes explain less than half of this, and the remainder is unexplained. That table furnishes V, J and clone size, whereas the DNA furnished D and trimming. This sample has about 350,000 clones in its table, and about 91% of those were observed once. About 3.9% of the sample is in the top ten clones.

Sequences were derived from peripheral blood, sampled after recovery from COVID-19. The sequence was collected from a human donor who had recovered from COVID-19.

The bases are TGTGCCAGCAGCGTGTGGGAAGGGGGAGAGACCCAGTACTTC. It codes for CASSVWEGGETQYF. The sequence is built from TRBV9 and TRBJ2-5; TRBD1 could be the D gene, as 6 bases match. V and J are truncated by 2 bases and 4 bases respectively, leaving an intervening sequence of 12 bases. Counted from cysteine to phenylalanine, this CDR3 has 14 amino acids. Kept here is only the CDR3 DNA, which spans 42 bases and is read in frame from base 1. Reading the germline V gene gives CDR1 SGDLS and CDR2 YYNGEE.